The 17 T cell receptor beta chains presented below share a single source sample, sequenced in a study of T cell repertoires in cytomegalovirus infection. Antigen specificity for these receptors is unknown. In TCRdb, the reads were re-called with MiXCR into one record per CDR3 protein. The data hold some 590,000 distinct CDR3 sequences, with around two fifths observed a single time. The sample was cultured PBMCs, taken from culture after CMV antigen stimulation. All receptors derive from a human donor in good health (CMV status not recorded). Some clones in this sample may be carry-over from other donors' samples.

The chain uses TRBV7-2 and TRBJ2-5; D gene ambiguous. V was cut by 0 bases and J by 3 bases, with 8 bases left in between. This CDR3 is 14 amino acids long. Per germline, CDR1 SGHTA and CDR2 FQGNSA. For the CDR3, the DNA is TGTGCCAGCAGCTTAGCGGCGGCAAAAGAGACCCAGTACTTC. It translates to CASSLAAAKETQYF.

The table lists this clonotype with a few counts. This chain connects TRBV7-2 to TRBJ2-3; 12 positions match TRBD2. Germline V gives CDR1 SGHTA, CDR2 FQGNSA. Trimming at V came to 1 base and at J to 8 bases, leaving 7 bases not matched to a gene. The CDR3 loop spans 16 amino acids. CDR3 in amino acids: CASSLVLAGGPTTQYF. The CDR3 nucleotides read TGTGCCAGCAGCTTAGTCCTAGCGGGAGGGCCCACTACGCAGTATTTT.

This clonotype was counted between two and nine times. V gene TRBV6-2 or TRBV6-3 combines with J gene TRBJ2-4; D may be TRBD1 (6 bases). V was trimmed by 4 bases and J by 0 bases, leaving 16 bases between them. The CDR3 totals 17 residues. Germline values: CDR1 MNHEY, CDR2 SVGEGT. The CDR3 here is CASSWTTGILAKNIQYF. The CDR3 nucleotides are TGTGCCAGCAGTTGGACCACAGGGATTCTAGCCAAAAACATTCAGTACTTC.

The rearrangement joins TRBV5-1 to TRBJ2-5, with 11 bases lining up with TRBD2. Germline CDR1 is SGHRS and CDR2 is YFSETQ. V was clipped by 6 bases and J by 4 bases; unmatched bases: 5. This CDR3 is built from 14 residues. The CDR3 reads CASTGTSGRETQYF. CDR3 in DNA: TGCGCCAGCACCGGGACTAGCGGTCGAGAGACCCAGTACTTC.

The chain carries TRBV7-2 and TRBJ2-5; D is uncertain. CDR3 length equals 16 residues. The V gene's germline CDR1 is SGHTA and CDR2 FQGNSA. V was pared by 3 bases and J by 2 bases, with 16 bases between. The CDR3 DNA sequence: TGTGCCAGCAGCTTGGCCGCGCTGTCGATTCAAGAGACCCAGTACTTC. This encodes CASSLAALSIQETQYF.

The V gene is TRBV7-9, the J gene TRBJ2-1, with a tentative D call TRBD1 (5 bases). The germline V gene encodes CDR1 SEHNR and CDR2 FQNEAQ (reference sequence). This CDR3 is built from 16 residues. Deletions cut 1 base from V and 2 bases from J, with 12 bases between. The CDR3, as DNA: TGTGCCAGCAGCTTAGGGGGCGGACCCGCCTACAATGAGCAGTTCTTC. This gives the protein CASSLGGGPAYNEQFF.

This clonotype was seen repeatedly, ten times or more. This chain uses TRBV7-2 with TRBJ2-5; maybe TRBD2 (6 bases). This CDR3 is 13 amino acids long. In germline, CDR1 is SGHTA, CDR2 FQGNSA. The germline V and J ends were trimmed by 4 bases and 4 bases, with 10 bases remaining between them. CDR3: CASSSSGGETQYF. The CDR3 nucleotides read TGTGCCAGCAGCTCGTCCGGGGGAGAGACCCAGTACTTC.

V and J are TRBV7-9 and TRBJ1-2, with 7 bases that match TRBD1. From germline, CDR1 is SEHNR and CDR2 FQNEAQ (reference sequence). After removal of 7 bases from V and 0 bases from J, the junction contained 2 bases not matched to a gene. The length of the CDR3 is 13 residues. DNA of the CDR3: TGTGCCAGCAAGGGACAGACTAACTATGGCTACACCTTC. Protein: CASKGQTNYGYTF. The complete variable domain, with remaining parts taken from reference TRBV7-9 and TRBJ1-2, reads DTGVSQNPRHKITKRGQNVTFRCDPISEHNRLYWYRQTLGQGPEFLTYFQNEAQLEKSRLLSDRFSAERPKGSFSTLEIQRTEQGDSAMYLCASKGQTNYGYTFGSGTRLTVV.

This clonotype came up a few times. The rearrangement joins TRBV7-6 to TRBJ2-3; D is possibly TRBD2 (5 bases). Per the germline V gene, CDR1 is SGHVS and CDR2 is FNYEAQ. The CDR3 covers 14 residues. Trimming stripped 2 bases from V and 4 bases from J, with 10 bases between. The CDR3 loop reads CASSLYEGSDTQYF. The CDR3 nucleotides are TGTGCCAGCAGCTTATATGAGGGTTCAGATACGCAGTATTTT.

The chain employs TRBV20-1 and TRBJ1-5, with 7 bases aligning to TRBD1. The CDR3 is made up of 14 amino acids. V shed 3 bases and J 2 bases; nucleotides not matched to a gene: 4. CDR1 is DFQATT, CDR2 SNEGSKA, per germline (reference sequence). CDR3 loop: CSASMGTGNQPQHF. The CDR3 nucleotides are TGCAGTGCTAGTATGGGGACAGGCAATCAGCCCCAGCATTTT.

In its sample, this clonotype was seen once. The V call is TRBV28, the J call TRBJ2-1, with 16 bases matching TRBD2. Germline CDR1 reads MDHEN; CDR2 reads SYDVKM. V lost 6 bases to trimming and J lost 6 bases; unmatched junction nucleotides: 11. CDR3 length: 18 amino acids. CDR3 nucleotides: TGTGCCAGCAGCCAATTCGGGACTAGCGGGGGGGCCCGCAATGAGCAGTTCTTC. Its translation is CASSQFGTSGGARNEQFF.

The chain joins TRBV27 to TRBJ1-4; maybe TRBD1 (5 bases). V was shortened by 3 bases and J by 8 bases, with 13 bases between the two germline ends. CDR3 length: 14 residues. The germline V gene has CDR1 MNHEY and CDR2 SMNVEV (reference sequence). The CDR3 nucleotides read TGTGCCAGCAGTTTGGAGTGGACACCAGAAAAACTGTTTTTT. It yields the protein CASSLEWTPEKLFF.

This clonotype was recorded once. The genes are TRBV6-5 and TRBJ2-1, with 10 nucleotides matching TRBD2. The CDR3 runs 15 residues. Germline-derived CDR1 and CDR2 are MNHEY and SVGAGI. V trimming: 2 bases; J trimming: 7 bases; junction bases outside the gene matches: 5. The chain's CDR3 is CASSYRRSGRNEQFF. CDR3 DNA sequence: TGTGCCAGCAGTTACCGTCGTAGCGGGAGGAATGAGCAGTTCTTC.

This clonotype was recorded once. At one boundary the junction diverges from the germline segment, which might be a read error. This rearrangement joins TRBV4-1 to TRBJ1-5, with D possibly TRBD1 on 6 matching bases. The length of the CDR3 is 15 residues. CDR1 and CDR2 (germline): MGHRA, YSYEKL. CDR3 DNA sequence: TGTGCCAGCAGCCGCGACAGGCAGTCCGGGCAGCCCCAGCATTTT. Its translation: CASSRDRQSGQPQHF.

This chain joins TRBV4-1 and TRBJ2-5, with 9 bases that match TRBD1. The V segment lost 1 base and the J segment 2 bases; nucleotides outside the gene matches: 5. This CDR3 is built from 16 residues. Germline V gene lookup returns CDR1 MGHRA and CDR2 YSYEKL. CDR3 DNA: TGCGCCAGCAGCCAAGGACGACAGGGGGGACAAGAGACCCAGTACTTC. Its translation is CASSQGRQGGQETQYF.

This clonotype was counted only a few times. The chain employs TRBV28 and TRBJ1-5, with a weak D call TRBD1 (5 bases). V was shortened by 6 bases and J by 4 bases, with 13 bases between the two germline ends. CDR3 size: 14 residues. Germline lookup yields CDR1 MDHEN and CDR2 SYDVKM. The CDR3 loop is CASRPHGGNQPQHF. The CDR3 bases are TGTGCCAGCAGGCCACATGGGGGAAATCAGCCCCAGCATTTT.

This CDR3 is CATRAAGDYRGYTF. DNA of the CDR3: TGTGCCACCAGAGCGGCAGGGGACTACCGCGGCTACACCTTC. The chain has TRBV15 and TRBJ1-2, with a tentative D call TRBD1 (6 bases). The CDR3 totals 14 residues. V was clipped by 6 bases and J by 8 bases, with 19 bases between them. Germline CDR1 is LNHNV and CDR2 is YYDKDF (reference sequence).